The 23 T cell receptor beta chains below were found in one sample sequenced in a study of shared clonotypes between healthy human individuals. Data came from immunoSEQ multiplex PCR; TCRdb stores just in-frame clones and leaves some out. The profile shows under 1,100,000 clones, around 78% of them singletons. The sequenced sample was memory CD4+ T cells from PBMCs. Subset indicated: CD45RA-negative fraction. These receptors were taken from a man between 18 and 29 years old in good health. Some clones in this sample may be carry-over from other donors' samples.

The rearrangement joins TRBV28 to TRBJ1-1; D possibly corresponds to TRBD1 (6 bases). This CDR3 spans 12 amino acids. V lost 2 bases, J lost 11 bases, and 12 bases lay in between. Per germline, CDR1 MDHEN and CDR2 SYDVKM. The CDR3 DNA sequence: TGTGCCAGCAGTTTAGACGGACAGTGCGCTTTCTTT. This codes for CASSLDGQCAFF.

Points on this clone: Different DNA sequences within this sample yield the same CDR3. This chain's CDR3 is CASSPGGDEQFF. The CDR3 nucleotides are TGTGCCAGCTCACCTGGGGGCGATGAGCAGTTCTTC. The genes are TRBV18 and TRBJ2-1; possible D gene TRBD1, 6 bases. CDR3 length equals 12 residues. Trimming removed 3 bases from V and 8 bases from J, with 8 bases in between. The germline V gene encodes CDR1 KGHSH and CDR2 LQKENI.

This clone showed up just once. The rearrangement links TRBV28 to TRBJ1-2, with a weak D call TRBD1 (5 bases). The V gene's germline CDR1 is MDHEN and CDR2 SYDVKM. The CDR3 is made up of 17 amino acids. V shed 3 bases and J shed 8 bases, with 25 bases lying between them. This chain's CDR3 is CASSLGGGGGTPGGYTF. CDR3 bases: TGTGCCAGCAGTTTGGGTGGTGGTGGTGGGACCCCTGGAGGCTACACCTTC.

About this clone itself: The sample contains more than one DNA sequence encoding this CDR3. The gene calls are TRBV5-1 and TRBJ2-1; 11 bases fit TRBD1. The CDR3 loop spans 13 amino acids. The V gene end was trimmed by 4 bases and the J gene end by 8 bases; junction bases not matched to a gene: 2. Per germline, CDR1 SGHRS and CDR2 YFSETQ. CDR3 region: CASSPDRGHEQFF. CDR3 DNA: TGCGCCAGCAGCCCGGACAGGGGGCATGAGCAGTTCTTC.

The chain joins TRBV2 to TRBJ2-7; TRBD2 matches 11 bases. J lost 7 bases, V lost 4 bases, and 6 bases had no gene match. The V gene's germline CDR1 is SNHLY and CDR2 FYNNEI. There are 14 residues in the CDR3. CDR3 DNA sequence: TGTGCCAGCAGTGTAGCGGGAGGGCCCGGGGAGCAGTACTTC. It specifies CASSVAGGPGEQYF.

In the case of this clone: An end of the junction differs from the germline gene, which may be a read error. The chain couples TRBV6-1 to TRBJ1-5, with 8 bases matching TRBD1. The CDR3 runs to 14 residues. Germline CDR1 reads MNHNS; CDR2 reads SASEGT. The CDR3 DNA sequence: TGTGCCGGCAGAACGACAGGGGTCCGACAGCCCCAGCATTTT. This sequence encodes CAGRTTGVRQPQHF.

V is TRBV7-3 and J is TRBJ2-1, with D possibly matching TRBD2 (6 bases). Germline CDR1 and CDR2: SGHTA and FQGTGA. V gave up 5 bases and J gave up 8 bases, with 16 bases separating them. The CDR3 loop spans 14 amino acids. CDR3 in DNA: TGTGCCAGCAGCCCATCCCGGACTAATTATGAGCAGTTCTTC. Translated: CASSPSRTNYEQFF.

The chain recombines TRBV5-1 with TRBJ2-7, with D perhaps TRBD2 (6 bases). This CDR3 is built from 16 residues. Germline lookup yields CDR1 SGHRS and CDR2 YFSETQ. Trimming stripped 0 bases from V and 3 bases from J, with 16 bases between. The CDR3 nucleotides read TGCGCCAGCAGCTTGGCCGGGAGTAGAGGGGACTACGAGCAGTACTTC. Amino acids: CASSLAGSRGDYEQYF.

CDR3 sequence (DNA): TGTGCCTGGAGTGTACGTAACTATTCACCCCTCCACTTT. Encoded protein: CAWSVRNYSPLHF. This rearrangement joins TRBV30 to TRBJ1-6; D unresolved. The CDR3 runs 13 residues. CDR1 is GTSNPN and CDR2 is SVGIG in the germline V gene (reference sequence). V lost 0 bases and J 8 bases, leaving 8 bases between the germline ends. The full variable domain, completed using reference TRBV30 and TRBJ1-6, is SQTIHQWPATLVQPVGSPLSLECTVEGTSNPNLYWYRQAAGRGLQLLFYSVGIGQISSEVPQNLSASRPQDRQFILSSKKLLLSDSGFYLCAWSVRNYSPLHFGNGTRLTVT.

The V gene is TRBV4-1, the J gene TRBJ2-7, with unresolved D. There are 14 residues in the CDR3. V dropped 0 bases and J dropped 1 base, with 7 bases sitting between them. Germline V gene lookup returns CDR1 MGHRA and CDR2 YSYEKL. The CDR3 DNA sequence: TGCGCCAGCAGCCAAGATCCCAGGTCCTACGAGCAGTACTTC. Amino acid sequence: CASSQDPRSYEQYF.

The sample holds a few counts of this clone. Other DNA sequences from this sample encode an identical CDR3 as well. Here the CDR3 reads CAWSRGAGTYEQYF. CDR3 coding DNA: TGTGCCTGGAGTAGGGGAGCGGGAACCTACGAGCAGTACTTC. This rearrangement joins TRBV30 to TRBJ2-7; 7 nucleotides match TRBD2. In germline, CDR1 is GTSNPN, CDR2 SVGIG (reference sequence). The trim removed 2 bases at V and 2 bases at J, leaving 6 bases unmatched. The CDR3 runs to 14 residues.

This chain connects TRBV6-1 to TRBJ1-5; 8 nucleotides line up with TRBD1. Germline V CDR1 and CDR2: MNHNS, SASEGT. The CDR3 extends over 15 amino acids. The trim removed 5 bases at V and 2 bases at J, leaving 5 bases unmatched. The CDR3 nucleotides read TGTGCCAGCAGTCGGCAGGGGGCTGGCAATCAGCCCCAGCATTTT. Protein: CASSRQGAGNQPQHF.

The V and J genes are TRBV28 and TRBJ2-1; TRBD2 is a possible D gene (6 bases). V lost 4 bases and J lost 0, with 13 bases in between. There are 16 residues in the CDR3. Germline assignment: CDR1 MDHEN and CDR2 SYDVKM. CDR3 loop: CASSSVSGRSYNEQFF. The CDR3 DNA sequence: TGTGCCAGCAGTTCTGTTAGCGGTCGCTCCTACAATGAGCAGTTCTTC.

The chain combines TRBV28 with TRBJ1-2, with a weak D call TRBD1 (6 bases). V gave up 3 bases and J gave up 2 bases, with 16 bases separating them. Per germline, CDR1 MDHEN and CDR2 SYDVKM. This CDR3 comprises 16 residues. The CDR3 region is CASSFRDTYVNYGYTF. As DNA, the CDR3 is TGTGCCAGCAGTTTTCGGGACACCTACGTGAACTATGGCTACACCTTC.

This clone was seen a single time. The chain employs TRBV2 and TRBJ2-7; 10 bases align to TRBD2. With 7 bases clipped from V and 6 bases from J, the junction kept 15 bases outside the gene matches. This CDR3 is built from 16 residues. Germline V gives CDR1 SNHLY, CDR2 FYNNEI. CDR3 nucleotides: TGTGCCAGCACCTGGGGTCGTGCTAGCGGGAGTGGCGAGCAGTACTTC. It translates to CASTWGRASGSGEQYF.

This clone was detected only a few times. V is TRBV7-3 and J is TRBJ2-1; perhaps TRBD1 as D (6 bases). The ends were cut back, 5 bases at V and 6 bases at J, with 17 bases in the middle. CDR1 and CDR2 from the germline V gene are SGHTA and FQGTGA. The CDR3 loop spans 15 amino acids. The chain's CDR3 is CASSPGQGRGNEQFF. For the CDR3, the DNA is TGTGCCAGCAGCCCCGGGCAGGGGAGAGGCAATGAGCAGTTCTTC.

The J gene is TRBJ1-4, the V gene TRBV7-9, with D possibly being TRBD1 (5 bases). This CDR3 comprises 13 residues. CDR1 and CDR2 from the germline V gene are SEHNR and FQNEAQ (reference sequence). Between the trimmed V and J ends, which lost 3 bases and 7 bases, there was a span of 9 bases. CDR3 nucleotides: TGTGCCAGCAGCTTGGGGGGAGTTGAAAAACTGTTTTTT. Its protein is CASSLGGVEKLFF.

This clone was counted between two and nine times. The J gene is TRBJ2-7, the V gene TRBV27; 8 bases match TRBD1. Germline loops: CDR1 MNHEY, CDR2 SMNVEV (reference sequence). This CDR3 region has 15 residues. The V segment lost 3 bases and the J segment 6 bases; nucleotides outside the gene matches: 10. The CDR3 DNA reads as TGTGCCAGCAGTTTGCTCGGGGACAGGTCTCTCGAGCAGTACTTC. Its translation: CASSLLGDRSLEQYF.

The chain combines TRBV7-2 with TRBJ2-1; 12 bases agree with TRBD2. J was trimmed by 9 bases and V by 5 bases; bases with no gene match: 11. Germline V gene sequence: CDR1 SGHTA, CDR2 FQGNSA. The CDR3 runs 16 residues. The chain's CDR3 is CASSRGPSGRVGEQFF. CDR3 bases: TGTGCCAGCAGCAGAGGCCCTAGCGGGAGGGTCGGTGAGCAGTTCTTC.

This clone was found many times. The chain uses TRBV6-1 and TRBJ1-5; D uncertain. Germline V gene lookup returns CDR1 MNHNS and CDR2 SASEGT. V was clipped by 1 base and J by 4 bases, with 5 bases between them. This CDR3 is built from 13 residues. CDR3 coding DNA: TGTGCCAGCAGTGAAGTTACTAATCAGCCCCAGCATTTT. As protein: CASSEVTNQPQHF.

The CDR3 nucleotides are TGCAGTGTGCTGGCCCCCGGTGGCTACACCTTC. Translated, it gives CSVLAPGGYTF. The rearrangement uses TRBV20-1 and TRBJ1-2; D is ambiguous. Trimming removed 7 bases at V and 7 bases at J, with 13 bases between. Germline CDR1 and CDR2: DFQATT and SNEGSKA (reference sequence). This CDR3 comprises 11 residues.

The chain carries TRBV6-5 and TRBJ2-1; D is possibly TRBD1 (6 bases). The CDR3 is 15 amino acids. Germline assignment: CDR1 MNHEY and CDR2 SVGAGI. V lost 0 bases to trimming and J lost 5 bases, with 11 bases between them. This chain's CDR3 is CASSYSGGRNNEQFF. For the CDR3, the DNA is TGTGCCAGCAGTTACTCAGGGGGAAGAAACAATGAGCAGTTCTTC.

Concerning this clone: A much larger clone lies a single base off, so this may be a read error. The chain couples TRBV29-1 to TRBJ2-7, with a possible D match to TRBD2 (5 bases). From germline, CDR1 is SQVTM and CDR2 ANQGSEA. This CDR3 spans 13 amino acids. V dropped 3 bases and J dropped 0 bases, with 9 bases sitting between them. This CDR3 reads CSVESGISYEQYF. CDR3 bases: TGCAGCGTTGAGTCCGGGATCTCCTACGAGCAGTACTTC.